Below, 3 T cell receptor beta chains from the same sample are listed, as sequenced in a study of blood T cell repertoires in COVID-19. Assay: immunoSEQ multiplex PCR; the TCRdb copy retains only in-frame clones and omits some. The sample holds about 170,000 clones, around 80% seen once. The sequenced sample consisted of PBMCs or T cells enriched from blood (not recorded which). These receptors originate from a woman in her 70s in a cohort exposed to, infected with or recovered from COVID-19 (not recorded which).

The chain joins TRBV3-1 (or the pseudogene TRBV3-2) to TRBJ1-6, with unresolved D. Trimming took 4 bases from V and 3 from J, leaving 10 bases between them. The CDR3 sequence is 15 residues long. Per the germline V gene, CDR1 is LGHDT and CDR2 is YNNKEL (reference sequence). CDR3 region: CASSPVEIYNSPLHF. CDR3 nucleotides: TGTGCCAGCAGCCCGGTCGAGATCTATAATTCACCCCTCCACTTT.

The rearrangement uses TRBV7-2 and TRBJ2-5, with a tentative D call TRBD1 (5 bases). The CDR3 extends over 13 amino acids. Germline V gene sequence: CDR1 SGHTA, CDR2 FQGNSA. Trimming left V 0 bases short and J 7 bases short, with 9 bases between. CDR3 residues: CASSLAGPRTQYF. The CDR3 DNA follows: TGTGCCAGCAGCTTAGCGGGGCCTAGGACCCAGTACTTC. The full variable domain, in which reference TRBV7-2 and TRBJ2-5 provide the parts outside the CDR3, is GAGVSQSPSNKVTEKGKDVELRCDPISGHTALYWYRQSLGQGLEFLIYFQGNSAPDKSGLPSDRFSAERTGGSVSTLTIQRTQQEDSAVYLCASSLAGPRTQYFGPGTRLLVL.

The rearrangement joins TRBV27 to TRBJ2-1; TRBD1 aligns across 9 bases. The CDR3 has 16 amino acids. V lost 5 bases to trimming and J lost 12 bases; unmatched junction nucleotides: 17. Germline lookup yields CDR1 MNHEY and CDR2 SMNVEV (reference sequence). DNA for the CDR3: TGTGCCAGCAGTCTCGGCCGGGACAGGGACTACAGGGGGCAGTTCTTC. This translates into CASSLGRDRDYRGQFF.